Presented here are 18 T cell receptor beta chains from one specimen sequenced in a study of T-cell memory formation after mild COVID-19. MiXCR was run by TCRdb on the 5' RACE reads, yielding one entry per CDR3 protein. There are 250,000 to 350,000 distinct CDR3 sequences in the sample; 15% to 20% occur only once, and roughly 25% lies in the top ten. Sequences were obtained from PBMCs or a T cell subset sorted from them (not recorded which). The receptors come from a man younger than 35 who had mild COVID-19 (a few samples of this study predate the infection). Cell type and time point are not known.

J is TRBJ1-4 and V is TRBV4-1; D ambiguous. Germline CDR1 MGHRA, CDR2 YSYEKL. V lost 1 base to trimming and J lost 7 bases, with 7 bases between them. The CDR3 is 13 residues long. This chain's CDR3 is CASSQGFFEKLFF. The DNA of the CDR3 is TGCGCCAGCAGCCAAGGATTTTTTGAAAAACTGTTTTTT.

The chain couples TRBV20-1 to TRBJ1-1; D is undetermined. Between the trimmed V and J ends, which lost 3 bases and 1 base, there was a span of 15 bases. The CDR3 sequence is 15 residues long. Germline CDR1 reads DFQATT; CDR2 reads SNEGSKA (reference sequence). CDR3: CSASARVASNTEAFF. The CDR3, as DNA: TGCAGTGCTAGCGCTCGGGTAGCCTCGAACACTGAAGCTTTCTTT.

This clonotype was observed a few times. CDR3 sequence reads: CASSGTSGVQETQYF. Here the CDR3 DNA reads TGCGCCAGCAGTGGGACTAGCGGGGTCCAAGAGACCCAGTACTTC. The chain joins TRBV5-1 to TRBJ2-5, with 13 nucleotides matching TRBD2. The CDR3 totals 15 residues. V lost 5 bases to trimming and J lost 1 base; unmatched junction nucleotides: 2. CDR1 and CDR2 from the germline V gene are SGHRS and YFSETQ.

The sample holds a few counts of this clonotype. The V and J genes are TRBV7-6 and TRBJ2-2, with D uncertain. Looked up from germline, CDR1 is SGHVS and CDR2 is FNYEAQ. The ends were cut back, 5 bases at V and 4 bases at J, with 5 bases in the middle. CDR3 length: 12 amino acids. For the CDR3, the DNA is TGTGCCAGCAGCAGGCCCACCGGGGAGCTGTTTTTT. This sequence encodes CASSRPTGELFF.

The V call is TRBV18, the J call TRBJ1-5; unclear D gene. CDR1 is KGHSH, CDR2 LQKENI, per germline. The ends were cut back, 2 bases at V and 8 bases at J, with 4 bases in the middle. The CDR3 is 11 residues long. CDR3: CASSPSEPQHF. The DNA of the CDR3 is TGTGCCAGCTCACCAAGCGAGCCCCAGCATTTT.

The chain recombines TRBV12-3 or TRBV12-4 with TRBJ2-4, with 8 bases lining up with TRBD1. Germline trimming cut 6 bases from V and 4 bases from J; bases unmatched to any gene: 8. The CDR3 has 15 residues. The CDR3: CASSLRTGGKNIQYF. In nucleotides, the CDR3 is TGTGCCAGCAGCCTTCGTACAGGGGGAAAAAACATTCAGTACTTC.

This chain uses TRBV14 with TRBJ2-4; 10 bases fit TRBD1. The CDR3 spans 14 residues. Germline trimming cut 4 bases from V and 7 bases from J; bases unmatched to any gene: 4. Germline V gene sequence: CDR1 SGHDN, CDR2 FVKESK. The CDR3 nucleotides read TGTGCCAGCAGCCTCGCGGGACAGGGGAACATTCAGTACTTC. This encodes CASSLAGQGNIQYF.

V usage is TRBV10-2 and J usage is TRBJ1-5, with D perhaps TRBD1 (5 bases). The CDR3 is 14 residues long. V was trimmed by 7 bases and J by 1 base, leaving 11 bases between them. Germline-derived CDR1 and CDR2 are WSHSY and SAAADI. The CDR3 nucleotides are TGCGCCAGCACCTTGACAGCGAGCAATCAGCCCCAGCATTTT. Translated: CASTLTASNQPQHF.

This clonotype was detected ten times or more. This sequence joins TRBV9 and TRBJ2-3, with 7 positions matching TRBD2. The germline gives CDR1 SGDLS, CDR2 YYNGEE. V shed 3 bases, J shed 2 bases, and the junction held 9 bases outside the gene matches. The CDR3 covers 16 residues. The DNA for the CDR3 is TGTGCCAGCAGCGCGGCAGGCGGGGGACCCACAGATACGCAGTATTTT. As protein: CASSAAGGGPTDTQYF. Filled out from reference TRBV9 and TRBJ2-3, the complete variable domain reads DSGVTQTPKHLITATGQRVTLRCSPRSGDLSVYWYQQSLDQGLQFLIQYYNGEERAKGNILERFSAQQFPDLHSELNLSSLELGDSALYFCASSAAGGGPTDTQYFGPGTRLTVL.

The CDR3 nucleotides read TGCAGTGTCCCAGGGACCCTACGGGGCTACACCTTC. It codes for CSVPGTLRGYTF. The chain combines TRBV20-1 with TRBJ1-2, with D tentatively TRBD1 (5 bases). CDR1 and CDR2 from the germline V gene are DFQATT and SNEGSKA (reference sequence). This CDR3 is built from 12 residues. Trimming took 7 bases from V and 8 from J, leaving 17 bases between them.

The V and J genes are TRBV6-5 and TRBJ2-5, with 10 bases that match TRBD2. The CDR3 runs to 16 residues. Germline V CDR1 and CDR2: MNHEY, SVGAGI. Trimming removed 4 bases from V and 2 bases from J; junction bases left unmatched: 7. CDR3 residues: CASSWGLAGVQETQYF. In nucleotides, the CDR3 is TGTGCCAGCAGTTGGGGTCTAGCGGGGGTACAAGAGACCCAGTACTTC.

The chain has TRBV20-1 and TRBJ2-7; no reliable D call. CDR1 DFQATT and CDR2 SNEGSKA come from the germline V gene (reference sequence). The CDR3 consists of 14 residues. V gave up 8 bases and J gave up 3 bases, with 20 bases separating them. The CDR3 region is CSSYDPKLGYEQYF. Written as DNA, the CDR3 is TGCAGTTCCTATGATCCTAAGTTGGGCTACGAGCAGTACTTC.

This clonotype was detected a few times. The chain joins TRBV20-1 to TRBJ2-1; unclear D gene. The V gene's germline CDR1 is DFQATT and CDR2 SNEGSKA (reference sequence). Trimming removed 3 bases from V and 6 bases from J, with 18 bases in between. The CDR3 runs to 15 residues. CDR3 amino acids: CSASRTPAPGNEQFF. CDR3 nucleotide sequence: TGCAGTGCTAGTCGCACCCCCGCCCCCGGCAATGAGCAGTTCTTC.

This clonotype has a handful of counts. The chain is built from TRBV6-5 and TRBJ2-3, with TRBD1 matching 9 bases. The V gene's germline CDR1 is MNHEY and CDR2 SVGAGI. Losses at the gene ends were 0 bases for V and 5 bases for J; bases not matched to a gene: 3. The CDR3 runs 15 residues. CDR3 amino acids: CASSYSQGAGDTQYF. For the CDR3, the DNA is TGTGCCAGCAGTTACTCACAGGGGGCAGGAGATACGCAGTATTTT.

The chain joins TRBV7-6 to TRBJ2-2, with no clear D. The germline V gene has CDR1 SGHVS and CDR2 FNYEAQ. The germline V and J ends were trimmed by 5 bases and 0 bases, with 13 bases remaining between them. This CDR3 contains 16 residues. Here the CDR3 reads CASSLRPNTNTGELFF. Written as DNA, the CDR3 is TGTGCCAGCAGCCTAAGACCGAATACGAACACCGGGGAGCTGTTTTTT. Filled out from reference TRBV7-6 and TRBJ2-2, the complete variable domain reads GAGVSQSPRYKVTKRGQDVALRCDPISGHVSLYWYRQALGQGPEFLTYFNYEAQQDKSGLPNDRFSAERPEGSISTLTIQRTEQRDSAMYRCASSLRPNTNTGELFFGEGSRLTVL.

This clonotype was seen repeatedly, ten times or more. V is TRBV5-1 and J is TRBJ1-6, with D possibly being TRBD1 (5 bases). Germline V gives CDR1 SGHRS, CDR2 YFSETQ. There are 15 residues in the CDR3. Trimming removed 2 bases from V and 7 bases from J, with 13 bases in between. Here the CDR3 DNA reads TGCGCCAGCAGCTTTTCCGGGACTGACAATTCACCCCTCCACTTT. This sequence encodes CASSFSGTDNSPLHF.

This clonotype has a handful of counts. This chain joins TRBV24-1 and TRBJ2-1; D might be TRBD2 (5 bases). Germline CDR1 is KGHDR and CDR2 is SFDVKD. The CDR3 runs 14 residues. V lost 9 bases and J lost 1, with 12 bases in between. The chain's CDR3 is CATGKAGSYNEQFF. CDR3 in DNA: TGTGCCACCGGGAAGGCGGGTTCCTACAATGAGCAGTTCTTC.

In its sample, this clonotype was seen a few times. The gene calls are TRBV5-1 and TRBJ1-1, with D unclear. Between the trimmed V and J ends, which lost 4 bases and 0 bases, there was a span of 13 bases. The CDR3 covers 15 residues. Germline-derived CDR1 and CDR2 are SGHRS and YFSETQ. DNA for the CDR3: TGCGCCAGCAGCAAAAATCCGTGGGTGAACACTGAAGCTTTCTTT. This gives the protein CASSKNPWVNTEAFF.